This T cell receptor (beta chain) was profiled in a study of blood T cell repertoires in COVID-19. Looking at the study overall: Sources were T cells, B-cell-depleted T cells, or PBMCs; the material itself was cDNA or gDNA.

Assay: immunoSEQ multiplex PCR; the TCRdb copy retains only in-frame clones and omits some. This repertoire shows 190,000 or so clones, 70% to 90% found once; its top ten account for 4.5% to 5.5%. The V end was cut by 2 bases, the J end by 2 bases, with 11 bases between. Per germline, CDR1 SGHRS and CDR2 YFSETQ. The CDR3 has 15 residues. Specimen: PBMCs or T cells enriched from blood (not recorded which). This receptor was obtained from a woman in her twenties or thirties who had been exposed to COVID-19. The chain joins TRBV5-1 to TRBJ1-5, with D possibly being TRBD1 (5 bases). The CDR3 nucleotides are TGCGCCAGCAGCTTAGGGGCATTTGGCAATCAGCCCCAGCATTTT. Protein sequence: CASSLGAFGNQPQHF.